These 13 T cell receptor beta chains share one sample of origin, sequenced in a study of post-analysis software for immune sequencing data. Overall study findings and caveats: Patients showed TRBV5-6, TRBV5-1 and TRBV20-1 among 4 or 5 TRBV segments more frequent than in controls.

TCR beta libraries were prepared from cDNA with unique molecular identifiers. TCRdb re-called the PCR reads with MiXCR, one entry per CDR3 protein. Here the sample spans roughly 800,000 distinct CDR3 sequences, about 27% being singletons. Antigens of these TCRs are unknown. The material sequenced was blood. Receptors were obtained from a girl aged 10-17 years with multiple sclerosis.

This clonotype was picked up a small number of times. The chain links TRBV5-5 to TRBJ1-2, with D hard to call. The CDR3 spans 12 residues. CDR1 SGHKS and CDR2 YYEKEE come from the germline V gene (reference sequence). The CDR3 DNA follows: TGTGGGATGAAAGGGAACGACTATGGCTACACCTTC. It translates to CGMKGNDYGYTF.

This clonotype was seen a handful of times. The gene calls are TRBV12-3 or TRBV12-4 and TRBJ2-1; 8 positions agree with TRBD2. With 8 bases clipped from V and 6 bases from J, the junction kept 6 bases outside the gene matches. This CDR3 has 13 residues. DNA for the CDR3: TGTGCCAGCCTGAGCGGGAGTCGCAATGAGCAGTTCTTC. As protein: CASLSGSRNEQFF.

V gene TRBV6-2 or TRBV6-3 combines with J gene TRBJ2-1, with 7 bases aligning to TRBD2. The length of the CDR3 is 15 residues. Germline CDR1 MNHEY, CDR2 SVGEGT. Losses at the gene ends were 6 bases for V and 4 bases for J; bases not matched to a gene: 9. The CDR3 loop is CASSNLRLAYNEQFF. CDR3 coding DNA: TGTGCCAGCAGCAACCTGCGACTAGCTTACAATGAGCAGTTCTTC.

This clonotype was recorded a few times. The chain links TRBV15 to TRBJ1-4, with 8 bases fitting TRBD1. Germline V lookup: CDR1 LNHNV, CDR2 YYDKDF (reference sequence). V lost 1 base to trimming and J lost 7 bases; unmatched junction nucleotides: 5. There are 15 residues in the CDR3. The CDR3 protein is CATSRGQGLGEKLFF. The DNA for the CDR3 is TGTGCCACCAGCAGAGGACAGGGGTTGGGTGAAAAACTGTTTTTT.

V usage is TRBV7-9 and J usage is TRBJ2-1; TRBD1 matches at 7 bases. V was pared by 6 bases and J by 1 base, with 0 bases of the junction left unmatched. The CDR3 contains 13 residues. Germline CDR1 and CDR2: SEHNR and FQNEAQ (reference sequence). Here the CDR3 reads CASRGQSYNEQFF. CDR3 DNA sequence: TGTGCCAGCAGGGGACAGTCCTACAATGAGCAGTTCTTC. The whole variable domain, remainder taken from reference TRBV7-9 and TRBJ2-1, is DTGVSQNPRHKITKRGQNVTFRCDPISEHNRLYWYRQTLGQGPEFLTYFQNEAQLEKSRLLSDRFSAERPKGSFSTLEIQRTEQGDSAMYLCASRGQSYNEQFFGPGTRLTVL.

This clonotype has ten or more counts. In DNA, the CDR3 is TGCAGCGTTAACACTGCAGATACGCAGTATTTT. Its translation: CSVNTADTQYF. This rearrangement joins TRBV29-1 to TRBJ2-3, with D uncertain. In germline, CDR1 is SQVTM, CDR2 ANQGSEA. The CDR3 has 11 residues. V lost 5 bases to trimming and J lost 4 bases, with 7 bases between them.

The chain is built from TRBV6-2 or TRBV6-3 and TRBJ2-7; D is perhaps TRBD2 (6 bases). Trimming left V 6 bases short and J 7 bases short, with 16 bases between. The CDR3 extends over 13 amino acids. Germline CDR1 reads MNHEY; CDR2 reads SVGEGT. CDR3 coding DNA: TGTGCCAGCAGACAAACCGCTGGGGGGGAGCAGTACTTC. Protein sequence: CASRQTAGGEQYF.

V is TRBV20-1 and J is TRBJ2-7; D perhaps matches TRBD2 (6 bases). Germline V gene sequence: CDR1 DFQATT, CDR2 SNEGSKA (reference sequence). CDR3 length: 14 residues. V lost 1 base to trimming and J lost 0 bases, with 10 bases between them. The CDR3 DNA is TGCAGTGCTAGAGGCCGCGGGGCCTCCTACGAGCAGTACTTC. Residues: CSARGRGASYEQYF.

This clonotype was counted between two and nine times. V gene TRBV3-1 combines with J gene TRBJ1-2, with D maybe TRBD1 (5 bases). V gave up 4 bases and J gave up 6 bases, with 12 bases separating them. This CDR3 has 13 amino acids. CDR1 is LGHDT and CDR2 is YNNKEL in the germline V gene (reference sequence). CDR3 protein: CASSRAREDGYTF. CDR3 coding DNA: TGTGCCAGCAGCCGGGCCAGGGAGGATGGCTACACCTTC.

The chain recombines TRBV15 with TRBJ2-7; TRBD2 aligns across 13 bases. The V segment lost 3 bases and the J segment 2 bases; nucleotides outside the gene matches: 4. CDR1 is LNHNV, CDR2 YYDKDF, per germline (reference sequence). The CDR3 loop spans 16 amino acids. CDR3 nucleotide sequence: TGTGCCACCAGCAGTCCTGGACTAGCGGGGGCCTACGAGCAGTACTTC. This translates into CATSSPGLAGAYEQYF. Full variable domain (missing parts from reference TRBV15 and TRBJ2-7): DAMVIQNPRYQVTQFGKPVTLSCSQTLNHNVMYWYQQKSSQAPKLLFHYYDKDFNNEADTPDNFQSRRPNTSFCFLDIRSPGLGDTAMYLCATSSPGLAGAYEQYFGPGTRLTVT.

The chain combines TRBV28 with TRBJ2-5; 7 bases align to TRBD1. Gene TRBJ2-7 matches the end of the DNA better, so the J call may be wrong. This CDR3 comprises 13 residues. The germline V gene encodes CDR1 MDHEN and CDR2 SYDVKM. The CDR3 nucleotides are TGTGCCAGCAGTTTTAGAGGGGGCGGCGAGCAGTACTTC. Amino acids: CASSFRGGGEQYF.

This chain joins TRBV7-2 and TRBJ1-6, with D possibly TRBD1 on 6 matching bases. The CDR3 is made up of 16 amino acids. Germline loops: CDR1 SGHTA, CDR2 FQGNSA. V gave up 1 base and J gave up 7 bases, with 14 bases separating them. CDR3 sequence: CASSLDRGAINSPLHF. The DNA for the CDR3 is TGTGCCAGCAGCTTAGATCGGGGGGCGATAAATTCACCCCTCCACTTT.

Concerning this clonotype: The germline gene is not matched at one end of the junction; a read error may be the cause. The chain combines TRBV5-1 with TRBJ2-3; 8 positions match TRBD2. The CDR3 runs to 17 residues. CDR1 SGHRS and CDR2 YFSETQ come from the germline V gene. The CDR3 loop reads CAGSLRPGTRITDTQYF. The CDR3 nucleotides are TGCGCCGGCAGCTTACGACCCGGGACTAGGATCACAGATACGCAGTATTTT.